This TCR beta chain emerged from a study of blood T cell repertoires in COVID-19. This clone was seen more than once but under ten times. Assay: immunoSEQ multiplex PCR; the TCRdb copy retains only in-frame clones and omits some. The data show about 210,000 clones, approximately 78% seen once. This CDR3 region has 16 residues. Between the trimmed V and J ends, which lost 0 bases and 8 bases, there was a span of 19 bases. CDR1 and CDR2 (germline): SGHDT, YYEEEE. Specimen: peripheral blood. This TCR was sampled from a woman in her forties with acute or convalescent COVID-19. This chain connects TRBV5-6 to TRBJ2-3, with D perhaps matching TRBD1 (7 bases). The CDR3 coding sequence is TGTGCCAGCAGCTTGGATACAGGGGAAAACGGGGGTACGCAGTATTTT. Its protein is CASSLDTGENGGTQYF. Complete variable domain (other parts from reference TRBV5-6 and TRBJ2-3): DAGVTQSPTHLIKTRGQQVTLRCSPKSGHDTVSWYQQALGQGPQFIFQYYEEEERQRGNFPDRFSGHQFPNYSSELNVNALLLGDSALYLCASSLDTGENGGTQYFGPGTRLTVL.